This T cell receptor beta chain emerged from a study of post-analysis software for immune sequencing data. Study background: Relapsing-remitting, secondary progressive and progressive-relapsing multiple sclerosis were all included among the disease courses. General study results and limits: The study found significantly lower normalized Chao1 diversity in multiple sclerosis patients than in controls. TRBV5-6, TRBV5-1 and TRBV20-1 belonged to a set of about 5 TRBV segments that were more frequent in patients than controls.

The library was made from cDNA and included unique molecular identifiers. Researchers reported 400,000 to 550,000 cDNA molecules coming from roughly 0.93 to 9.6 million T cells. One entry per CDR3 protein, called by TCRdb with MiXCR from the PCR reads. The sample yields 150,000 to 200,000 distinct CDR3 sequences, about 29% seen once. The CDR3 consists of 16 residues. At least ten counts were recorded for this clonotype. Its antigen is still unknown. Compared with germline, one end of the junction differs, possibly owing to a read error. The chain is built from TRBV12-3 or TRBV12-4 and TRBJ2-3; 8 bases line up with TRBD2. The sample comprised blood. The sequence was collected from a girl aged 5-17 years with multiple sclerosis. CDR3 residues: CASSLTSGPSTDTQYF. Written as DNA, the CDR3 is TGTGCCAGCAGTCTAACTAGCGGACCTAGCACGGATACGCAGTATTTT.